Listed here are 2 T cell receptor beta chains from one sample, sequenced in a study of human T cells and chemical hapten exposure. This sample's time point: patch test 3, about 24 weeks after DPC sensitization. The treatment denotes: therapeutic diphenylcyclopropenone sensitization with weekly scalp DPC. MiXCR, run by TCRdb on the RACE reads, gives a single entry per CDR3 protein. The sample has some 180,000 distinct CDR3 sequences, around 23% seen once. The sequencing used whole blood, collected in connection with sensitization to the hapten diphenylcyclopropenone (DPC). The receptor source for this set is a woman in her forties with alopecia areata. Some clones in this sample may be carry-over from other donors' samples.

This clonotype was seen only once. This chain connects TRBV7-2 to TRBJ2-1, with TRBD2 identical over 8 bases. CDR3 length: 15 amino acids. The V gene's germline CDR1 is SGHTA and CDR2 FQGNSA. V trimming: 3 bases; J trimming: 6 bases; junction bases outside the gene matches: 7. CDR3 in amino acids: CASSFVGRAGNEQFF. The DNA of the CDR3 is TGTGCCAGCAGCTTCGTCGGGAGGGCCGGCAATGAGCAGTTCTTC.

This clonotype was counted only a few times. V is TRBV6-2 or TRBV6-3 and J is TRBJ2-1; D is unclear. From germline, CDR1 is MNHEY and CDR2 SVGEGT. This CDR3 has 15 amino acids. V lost 8 bases to trimming and J lost 7 bases, with 21 bases between them. The CDR3 is CASHYRAYSQNEQFF. CDR3 DNA sequence: TGTGCCAGCCATTACCGGGCCTACAGTCAGAATGAGCAGTTCTTC.